This T cell receptor (beta chain) was obtained from a study of OX40 agonist ivuxolimab in advanced cancers. Study-wide background: Dose-escalation subjects each had hepatocellular carcinoma, melanoma, renal cell or head and neck cancer. Those enrolled were about 82% male, with a mean age of about 66 years and ages from about 20 to 90.

About this clone itself: Its antigen is unidentified.

Data came from immunoSEQ multiplex PCR; TCRdb stores just in-frame clones and leaves some out. The table has over 50,000 clones, around 86% seen once. Study-level results: The CD4+ and CD8+ T cells in the blood had expanded clonally by week 6 at 0.1 to 3.0 mg/kg.

The sequence was collected from an adult with an advanced solid tumor such as melanoma, head and neck, liver or kidney cancer. The sequencing here drew on CD4+ or CD8+ T cells sorted from blood, taken in a trial of the OX40 agonist ivuxolimab.

The CDR3 sequence: CASSPWGDHYEQYF. In DNA form, the CDR3 reads TGTGCCAGCAGTCCATGGGGGGACCACTACGAGCAGTACTTC. The chain joins TRBV27 to TRBJ2-7; possibly TRBD2 for D (6 bases). The CDR3 totals 14 residues. CDR1 and CDR2 from the germline V gene are MNHEY and SMNVEV (reference sequence). V was cut by 5 bases and J by 3 bases, with 14 bases left in between.